The 18 T cell receptor beta chains below all came from one sample that was sequenced in a study of CXCR3-negative and CXCR3-positive naive CD8 T cells. The study, taken as a whole, reports: TRB CDR3s of CXCR3-positive naive cells were more hydrophobic than those of CXCR3-negative naive cells.

No cognate antigen is known for these TCRs. The method, 5' RACE with UMI labels, was used to prepare the TRB cDNA libraries. TCRdb processed the 5' RACE reads again and assigns one entry to each CDR3 protein, with no DNA. The specimen's table records roughly 100,000 distinct CDR3 sequences. Sequenced input: naive CXCR3+ CD8+ T cells from blood. Documented subset: CD45RO-CCR7+CD27+CD95- naive CD8+ T cells expressing CXCR3 (TNR3+). These receptors were collected from a human donor in good health. Some clones in this sample may be carry-over from other donors' samples.

The V and J genes are TRBV12-3 or TRBV12-4 and TRBJ1-5. CDR3 length: 15 residues. CDR3 sequence reads: CASSPAPLGNQPQHF.

This chain's CDR3 is CSAFGPYSYEQYF. The chain is built from TRBV29-1 and TRBJ2-7. This CDR3 has 13 residues. Germline V gene data show CDR1 as SQVTM and CDR2 as ANQGSEA.

This chain links TRBV11-3 with TRBJ2-2; TCRdb returns TRBD1, unconfirmable since there is no DNA. From germline, CDR1 is SGHNT and CDR2 YENEEA. The CDR3 length is 16 residues. The CDR3 spells CASSIGQGELTGELFF. Looking up the rest from reference TRBV11-3 and TRBJ2-2 gives the full variable domain: EAGVVQSPRYKIIEKKQPVAFWCNPISGHNTLYWYLQNLGQGPELLIRYENEEAVDDSQLPKDRFSAERLKGVDSTLKIQPAELGDSAVYLCASSIGQGELTGELFFGEGSRLTVL.

The V and J genes are TRBV6-6 and TRBJ2-2; without DNA, the TCRdb call of TRBD1 cannot be checked. This CDR3 region has 11 residues. Germline V lookup: CDR1 MNHNY, CDR2 SVGAGI (reference sequence). The CDR3 spells CGAGDTGELFF.

The V gene is TRBV7-8, the J gene TRBJ2-7; TCRdb proposes TRBD1, but this gene call is untestable without DNA. There are 15 residues in the CDR3. Germline V gene lookup returns CDR1 SGHVS and CDR2 FQNEAQ. The CDR3 sequence: CASSLGKGSNYEQYF.

The chain recombines TRBV6-4 with TRBJ1-1; the D call from TCRdb, TRBD1, cannot be confirmed without DNA. Germline CDR1 is MRHNA and CDR2 is SNTAGT. The CDR3 sequence is 15 residues long. Here the CDR3 reads CASIEDPDMNTEAFF.

The chain is built from TRBV2 and TRBJ1-5. CDR1 and CDR2 (germline): SNHLY, FYNNEI. CDR3 size: 14 residues. CDR3 residues: CASSETTGNQPQHF.

V gene TRBV15 combines with J gene TRBJ1-1; TCRdb outputs TRBD1, but without DNA this stays unchecked. Looked up from germline, CDR1 is LNHNV and CDR2 is YYDKDF (reference sequence). The CDR3 loop spans 15 amino acids. The CDR3 reads CATSRDHAPNTEAFF.

J is TRBJ2-1 and V is TRBV7-9; TCRdb indicates TRBD1, and absent DNA this call remains unverified. The CDR3 has 20 residues. CDR1 and CDR2 (germline): SEHNR, FQNEAQ (reference sequence). CDR3 sequence: CASSVTGQGRYTSSYNEQFF.

The rearrangement uses TRBV19 and TRBJ2-5; the D gene TCRdb calls, TRBD1, cannot be checked with no DNA. The germline V gene has CDR1 LNHDA and CDR2 SQIVND (reference sequence). The CDR3 covers 13 residues. This chain's CDR3 is CASRGAGYETQYF.

The CDR3 here is CASSYPQGNPDTQYF. The chain links TRBV6-6 to TRBJ2-3; the D call of TRBD1 rests on TCRdb alone, since no DNA is present to check it. Germline CDR1 is MNHNY and CDR2 is SVGAGI (reference sequence). The CDR3 totals 15 residues.

The chain links TRBV3-1 to TRBJ2-2; TCRdb gives TRBD1 as the D gene, but with no DNA this cannot be confirmed. The germline CDR1 and CDR2 sequences are LGHDT and YNNKEL (reference sequence). This CDR3 is 17 amino acids long. CDR3 protein: CASSQDFRPGGTGELFF.

V and J are TRBV27 and TRBJ2-3. Germline V CDR1 and CDR2: MNHEY, SMNVEV (reference sequence). There are 16 residues in the CDR3. This CDR3 is CASSSQNTIGADTQYF.

CDR3 sequence reads: CASSLATLQETQYF. The chain joins TRBV5-5 to TRBJ2-5. Germline loops: CDR1 SGHKS, CDR2 YYEKEE (reference sequence). This CDR3 has 14 amino acids.

The CDR3 loop is CASSPPRGIEAFF. V usage is TRBV9 and J usage is TRBJ1-1; TCRdb's D call of TRBD1 is untestable without DNA. CDR1 and CDR2 from the germline V gene are SGDLS and YYNGEE. CDR3 length: 13 amino acids.

The chain uses TRBV28 and TRBJ2-7. Germline values: CDR1 MDHEN, CDR2 SYDVKM. The CDR3 spans 13 residues. The CDR3 protein is CASSLAGTHEQYF.

The J gene is TRBJ2-7, the V gene TRBV7-9. Germline CDR1 SEHNR, CDR2 FQNEAQ (reference sequence). The CDR3 length is 13 residues. The CDR3 loop reads CASSHRGLYEQYF.

CDR3 loop: CASSTTEGYEQYF. J is TRBJ2-7 and V is TRBV11-3; no DNA is available, so the TRBD1 call from TCRdb remains unchecked. The CDR3 spans 13 residues. Germline CDR1 and CDR2: SGHNT and YENEEA. The complete variable domain, with remaining parts taken from reference TRBV11-3 and TRBJ2-7, reads EAGVVQSPRYKIIEKKQPVAFWCNPISGHNTLYWYLQNLGQGPELLIRYENEEAVDDSQLPKDRFSAERLKGVDSTLKIQPAELGDSAVYLCASSTTEGYEQYFGPGTRLTVT.